Below, 23 T cell receptor beta chains from the same sample are listed, as sequenced in a study of cytomegalovirus exposure and HLA in healthy donors. 13 Jbeta primers and 60 Vbeta primers were used for the PCR. TCRdb's table, derived via immunoSEQ multiplex PCR, lists solely in-frame clones and lacks some. Among some 220,000 clones listed, roughly 81% were seen once. The sample consisted of PBMCs. The receptors shown here come from a girl aged 2-10 years in good health and CMV-seronegative.

The chain combines TRBV10-3 with TRBJ2-3, with D perhaps TRBD2 (6 bases). The CDR3 runs to 16 residues. Germline-derived CDR1 and CDR2 are ENHRY and SYGVKD. The ends were cut back, 0 bases at V and 6 bases at J, with 16 bases in the middle. The chain's CDR3 is CAISESDSGFGDTQYF. Written as DNA, the CDR3 is TGTGCCATCAGTGAGTCGGATAGCGGATTCGGTGATACGCAGTATTTT.

The chain joins TRBV30 to TRBJ2-1; TRBD2 might be the D (7 bases). There are 14 residues in the CDR3. Deletions cut 4 bases from V and 6 bases from J, with 16 bases between. Germline-derived CDR1 and CDR2 are GTSNPN and SVGIG (reference sequence). CDR3 region: CAWMAGALTNEQFF. In DNA, the CDR3 is TGTGCCTGGATGGCGGGGGCGCTGACCAATGAGCAGTTCTTC.

V gene TRBV18 combines with J gene TRBJ2-7; 8 positions agree with TRBD2. From germline, CDR1 is KGHSH and CDR2 LQKENI. The CDR3 has 14 residues. V lost 6 bases, J lost 3 bases, and 7 bases stayed unmatched. The CDR3 nucleotides read TGTGCCAGCTCCCCTCCGGGACTAGGCTACGAGCAGTACTTC. This sequence encodes CASSPPGLGYEQYF. Filled out from reference TRBV18 and TRBJ2-7, the complete variable domain reads NAGVMQNPRHLVRRRGQEARLRCSPMKGHSHVYWYRQLPEEGLKFMVYLQKENIIDESGMPKERFSAEFPKEGPSILRIQQVVRGDSAAYFCASSPPGLGYEQYFGPGTRLTVT.

V is TRBV7-8 and J is TRBJ1-6; 7 nucleotides align to TRBD1. Germline-derived CDR1 and CDR2 are SGHVS and FQNEAQ. The CDR3 length is 14 residues. Germline trimming cut 4 bases from V and 9 bases from J; bases unmatched to any gene: 6. CDR3 amino acids: CASSSTGQSSPLHF. CDR3 nucleotides: TGTGCCAGCAGCTCGACAGGGCAGAGTTCACCCCTCCACTTT.

DNA of the CDR3: TGCGCCAGCAGCTTAGGGCGGGGGGGCACAGATACGCAGTATTTT. Its protein is CASSLGRGGTDTQYF. J is TRBJ2-3 and V is TRBV5-1; 8 positions agree with TRBD2. This CDR3 region has 15 residues. Germline trimming cut 2 bases from V and 1 base from J; bases unmatched to any gene: 3. From germline, CDR1 is SGHRS and CDR2 YFSETQ. The full variable domain, its missing parts supplied by reference TRBV5-1 and TRBJ2-3, is KAGVTQTPRYLIKTRGQQVTLSCSPISGHRSVSWYQQTPGQGLQFLFEYFSETQRNKGNFPGRFSGRQFSNSRSEMNVSTLELGDSALYLCASSLGRGGTDTQYFGPGTRLTVL.

The chain recombines TRBV30 with TRBJ2-2, with TRBD2 as a possible D gene (6 bases). The CDR3 runs 15 residues. Per the germline V gene, CDR1 is GTSNPN and CDR2 is SVGIG (reference sequence). Trimming took 2 bases from V and 4 from J, leaving 14 bases between them. CDR3 bases: TGTGCCTGGAGTTTCTTAGCGGCTCCCACCGGGGAGCTGTTTTTT. Its translation is CAWSFLAAPTGELFF.

The V call is TRBV2, the J call TRBJ1-6; D might be TRBD1 (6 bases). Per germline, CDR1 SNHLY and CDR2 FYNNEI. The germline V and J ends were trimmed by 6 bases and 7 bases, with 16 bases remaining between them. The CDR3 has 15 residues. The CDR3 DNA reads TGTGCCAGCAGAGGTGTATACAGGGACAATTCACCCCTCCACTTT. It yields the protein CASRGVYRDNSPLHF. Using reference TRBV2 and TRBJ1-6 for the parts outside the CDR3, the full variable domain is EPEVTQTPSHQVTQMGQEVILRCVPISNHLYFYWYRQILGQKVEFLVSFYNNEISEKSEIFDDQFSVERPDGSNFTLKIRSTKLEDSAMYFCASRGVYRDNSPLHFGNGTRLTVT.

This clone was recorded only once. The chain joins TRBV10-1 to TRBJ1-3; no clear D. Between the trimmed V and J ends, which lost 4 bases and 7 bases, there was a span of 14 bases. CDR1 and CDR2 from the germline V gene are WNHNN and SYGVQD (reference sequence). The CDR3 extends over 14 amino acids. CDR3 DNA: TGCGCCAGCAGTGTGCGGCGTCGGAACAACACCATATATTTT. Protein: CASSVRRRNNTIYF.

This clone was observed once. This chain connects TRBV18 to TRBJ2-5; the D gene is possibly TRBD2 (6 bases). CDR1 is KGHSH and CDR2 is LQKENI in the germline V gene. This CDR3 region has 14 residues. V gave up 6 bases and J gave up 5 bases, with 16 bases separating them. The chain's CDR3 is CASSQKAGGETQYF. The CDR3 nucleotides read TGTGCCAGCTCGCAGAAAGCGGGCGGGGAGACCCAGTACTTC.

This chain uses TRBV30 with TRBJ2-2, with 7 bases matching TRBD1. This CDR3 region has 17 residues. The V gene end was trimmed by 6 bases and the J gene end by 0 bases; junction bases not matched to a gene: 13. The germline V gene has CDR1 GTSNPN and CDR2 SVGIG (reference sequence). The CDR3 spells CACRPGQNFPNTGELFF. For the CDR3, the DNA is TGTGCCTGCCGACCGGGACAGAATTTCCCGAACACCGGGGAGCTGTTTTTT.

This chain joins TRBV6-5 and TRBJ1-2, with D maybe TRBD1 (6 bases). Trimming cost V 6 bases and J 8 bases, with 19 bases left between them. The CDR3 has 14 amino acids. Germline V gene data show CDR1 as MNHEY and CDR2 as SVGAGI. The CDR3: CASSAHGAGAGYTF. CDR3 bases: TGTGCCAGCAGCGCCCACGGGGCAGGGGCCGGCTACACCTTC.

The chain employs TRBV6-1 and TRBJ2-3; D is perhaps TRBD2 (6 bases). V lost 1 base to trimming and J lost 11 bases, with 10 bases between them. The CDR3 runs to 12 residues. CDR1 MNHNS and CDR2 SASEGT come from the germline V gene. CDR3 DNA sequence: TGTGCCAGCAGTGAAGGGCGGGGAGGGCAGTATTTT. Amino acids: CASSEGRGGQYF.

The gene calls are TRBV5-6 and TRBJ2-5; 8 nucleotides align to TRBD1. The J call may not be correct, given that the DNA end is closer to TRBJ2-7. The CDR3 is 14 residues long. Per the germline V gene, CDR1 is SGHDT and CDR2 is YYEEEE. As DNA, the CDR3 is TGTGCCAGCAGCTGGTCCGGACAGGGATTCGAGCAGTACTTC. This translates into CASSWSGQGFEQYF.

The chain joins TRBV5-1 to TRBJ2-6, with D unresolved. The CDR3 spans 15 residues. V shed 2 bases and J shed 0 bases, with 6 bases lying between them. Germline CDR1 and CDR2: SGHRS and YFSETQ. CDR3 region: CASSLFRSGANVLTF. The CDR3 coding sequence is TGCGCCAGCAGCTTATTCCGCTCTGGGGCCAACGTCCTGACTTTC.

Points on this clone: Compared with germline, one end of the junction differs, possibly owing to a read error. This CDR3 is also generated by other DNA sequences in the sample. The chain employs TRBV15 and TRBJ1-1, with D perhaps TRBD1 (5 bases). CDR1 is LNHNV, CDR2 YYDKDF, per germline (reference sequence). This CDR3 region has 12 residues. Here the CDR3 DNA reads TGTGCCACCAGCAGAGACCGGCAGGGCAAGAGCTTT. This sequence encodes CATSRDRQGKSF.

The DNA for the CDR3 is TGTGCCAGCAGCGCCACAGTTTCGCTCCCTGGAAACACCATATATTTT. Its protein is CASSATVSLPGNTIYF. This chain connects TRBV5-4 to TRBJ1-3; D not resolved. This CDR3 contains 16 residues. Trimming shortened V by 4 bases and J by 2 bases, and 16 bases separated the two germline ends. Per germline, CDR1 SGHNT and CDR2 YYREEE (reference sequence). Together with reference TRBV5-4 and TRBJ1-3, the CDR3 gives the full variable domain: ETGVTQSPTHLIKTRGQQVTLRCSSQSGHNTVSWYQQALGQGPQFIFQYYREEENGRGNFPPRFSGLQFPNYSSELNVNALELDDSALYLCASSATVSLPGNTIYFGEGSWLTVV.

V and J are TRBV7-9 and TRBJ2-7; 8 bases fit TRBD2. Germline CDR1 reads SEHNR; CDR2 reads FQNEAQ (reference sequence). After removal of 6 bases from V and 0 bases from J, the junction contained 10 bases not matched to a gene. CDR3 length: 16 residues. The CDR3 DNA sequence: TGTGCCAGCAGTCAGGGGCGGGAGGTGACCTCCTACGAGCAGTACTTC. As protein: CASSQGREVTSYEQYF. The full variable domain, in which reference TRBV7-9 and TRBJ2-7 provide the parts outside the CDR3, is DTGVSQNPRHKITKRGQNVTFRCDPISEHNRLYWYRQTLGQGPEFLTYFQNEAQLEKSRLLSDRFSAERPKGSFSTLEIQRTEQGDSAMYLCASSQGREVTSYEQYFGPGTRLTVT.

This clone came up a few times. The genes are TRBV6-5 and TRBJ2-2, with D perhaps matching TRBD2 (6 bases). The CDR3 sequence is 15 residues long. With 4 bases removed from V and 5 bases from J, the gap between germline ends came to 14 bases. Per the germline V gene, CDR1 is MNHEY and CDR2 is SVGAGI. DNA of the CDR3: TGTGCCAGCAGTTTCTTCGGGAGTAAGACCGGGGAGCTGTTTTTT. Amino acid sequence: CASSFFGSKTGELFF.

The chain carries TRBV6-6 and TRBJ2-5; D gene ambiguous. Germline V gene sequence: CDR1 MNHNY, CDR2 SVGAGI (reference sequence). This CDR3 is built from 14 residues. V shed 2 bases and J shed 4 bases, with 11 bases lying between them. The CDR3: CASSYGQNLETQYF. As DNA, the CDR3 is TGTGCCAGCAGTTACGGGCAGAACCTAGAGACCCAGTACTTC.

V is TRBV5-4 and J is TRBJ1-6; the D gene is possibly TRBD1 (6 bases). This CDR3 has 14 amino acids. Germline lookup yields CDR1 SGHNT and CDR2 YYREEE (reference sequence). Deletions cut 1 base from V and 8 bases from J, with 10 bases between. This chain's CDR3 is CASSLRGADSPLHF. CDR3 bases: TGTGCCAGCAGCTTGCGGGGGGCGGATTCACCCCTCCACTTT.

This clone came up once. The rearrangement uses TRBV5-1 and TRBJ1-1; D is undetermined. The CDR3 contains 14 residues. Trimming took 0 bases from V and 6 from J, leaving 12 bases between them. Germline-derived CDR1 and CDR2 are SGHRS and YFSETQ. CDR3 bases: TGCGCCAGCAGCTTGGAGCTTTCCGGGGCTGAAGCTTTCTTT. It translates to CASSLELSGAEAFF.

The rearrangement joins TRBV9 to TRBJ2-3; 14 bases fit TRBD2. Germline trimming cut 4 bases from V and 0 bases from J; bases unmatched to any gene: 10. Germline CDR1 SGDLS, CDR2 YYNGEE. The CDR3 is 19 amino acids. This chain's CDR3 is CASSLSGLAGGTSTDTQYF. In nucleotides, the CDR3 is TGTGCCAGCAGCCTAAGTGGACTAGCGGGGGGAACTAGCACAGATACGCAGTATTTT.

The rearrangement uses TRBV18 and TRBJ1-1; D gene ambiguous. The V end lost 4 bases, the J end lost 1 base, and 7 bases lay between the germline ends. CDR1 is KGHSH and CDR2 is LQKENI in the germline V gene. The CDR3 is made up of 13 amino acids. The CDR3 protein is CASSLSSNTEAFF. The CDR3 bases are TGTGCCAGCTCACTCTCTTCGAACACTGAAGCTTTCTTT.